The T cell receptor (beta chain) under discussion was sequenced for a study of glioma-infiltrating T cells. Study findings and constraints: Very few CDR3 sequences were shared between tissue and blood. Above-expected tissue-blood divergence occurred in all gliomas, most in low-grade ones.

This clonotype was seen more than once but under ten times. Its cognate antigen is unknown. The iRepertoire nested amplicon-rescue multiplex PCR amplified TCR alpha and beta CDR3s from RNA. One-step reverse transcription and amplification started from around 100-400 ng of tissue mRNA or PBMC total RNA. MiXCR, applied by TCRdb to the multiplex PCR reads, yields one record per CDR3 protein. The sample includes 85,000 to 110,000 distinct CDR3 sequences, around 28% seen only once; the top ten take approximately 46%. The sequenced material came from glioma tissue, nonneoplastic brain tissue, or PBMCs (not recorded which). The TCR sequence derives from a human donor with low-grade glioma or glioblastoma, undergoing nonglioma brain surgery, or in good health (not recorded which).

CDR3 DNA: TGCAGCGTTGAGTCAGGGGGTGATGAAAAACTGTTTTTT. This gives the protein CSVESGGDEKLFF. J is TRBJ1-4 and V is TRBV29-1; 7 nucleotides match TRBD1. CDR1 is SQVTM and CDR2 is ANQGSEA in the germline V gene. With V trimmed by 3 bases and J by 6 bases, 4 bases remained unmatched. CDR3 length equals 13 residues.